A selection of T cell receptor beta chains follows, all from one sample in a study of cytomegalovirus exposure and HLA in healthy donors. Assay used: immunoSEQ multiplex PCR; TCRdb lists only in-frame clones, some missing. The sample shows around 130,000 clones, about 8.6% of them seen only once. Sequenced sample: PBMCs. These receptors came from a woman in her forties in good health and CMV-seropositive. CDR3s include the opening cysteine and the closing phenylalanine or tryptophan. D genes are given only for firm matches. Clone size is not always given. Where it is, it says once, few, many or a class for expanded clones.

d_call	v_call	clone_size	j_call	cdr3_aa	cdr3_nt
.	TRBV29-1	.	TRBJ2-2	CSGNGGNTGELFF	TGCAGCGGCAACGGGGGAAACACCGGGGAGCTGTTTTTT
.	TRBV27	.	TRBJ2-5	CASSSKETQYF	TGTGCCAGCAGTTCCAAAGAGACCCAGTACTTC
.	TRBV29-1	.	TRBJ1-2	CSAGGGSYGYTF	TGCAGCGCAGGAGGAGGTTCCTATGGCTACACCTTC
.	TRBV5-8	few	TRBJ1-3	CASSPRISGNTIYF	TGTGCCAGCAGCCCTAGGATTTCTGGAAACACCATATATTTT
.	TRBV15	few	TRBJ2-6	CATSRLTGLSGANVLTF	TGTGCCACCAGCAGATTGACGGGTCTCTCTGGGGCCAACGTCCTGACTTTC
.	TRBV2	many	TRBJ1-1	CASSEQGRNTEAFF	TGTGCCAGCAGTGAACAGGGGAGGAACACTGAAGCTTTCTTT
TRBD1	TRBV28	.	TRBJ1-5	CASSFATGINQPQHF	TGTGCCAGCAGTTTCGCGACAGGGATCAATCAGCCCCAGCATTTT
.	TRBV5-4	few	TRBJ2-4	CASSLRGGAKNIQYF	TGTGCCAGCAGCTTGAGGGGGGGTGCCAAAAACATTCAGTACTTC
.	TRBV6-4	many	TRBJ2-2	CASSVNPGRGTGELFF	TGTGCCAGCAGTGTTAATCCCGGGAGAGGCACCGGGGAGCTGTTTTTT
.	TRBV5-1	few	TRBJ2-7	CASSFQGGDEQYF	TGCGCCAGCAGCTTCCAGGGCGGCGACGAGCAGTACTTC
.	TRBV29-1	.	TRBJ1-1	CSVGSGWTEAFF	TGCAGCGTAGGCTCAGGGTGGACTGAAGCTTTCTTT
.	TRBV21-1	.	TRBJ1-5	CASSPGQGGSNQPQHF	TGTGCCAGCAGCCCAGGACAGGGGGGAAGCAATCAGCCCCAGCATTTT
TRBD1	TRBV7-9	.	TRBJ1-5	CASSGTEGNQPQHF	TGTGCCAGCAGCGGGACAGAGGGGAATCAGCCCCAGCATTTT
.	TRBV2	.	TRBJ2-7	CASEDSFSYEQYF	TGTGCCAGCGAGGACAGCTTTTCCTACGAGCAGTACTTC
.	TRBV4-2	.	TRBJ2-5	CASSAGSQETQYF	TGTGCCAGCAGCGCCGGGTCGCAAGAGACCCAGTACTTC
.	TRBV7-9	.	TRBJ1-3	CASSLSGPRRRDTIYF	TGTGCCAGCAGCTTATCGGGACCTAGAAGGAGGGACACCATATATTTT
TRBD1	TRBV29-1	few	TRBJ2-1	CSVFGGTGSSYNEQFF	TGCAGCGTTTTCGGAGGGACAGGGTCGTCCTACAATGAGCAGTTCTTC
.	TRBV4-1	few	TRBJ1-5	CASSQVSQVLGQPQHF	TGCGCCAGCAGCCAAGTAAGTCAGGTACTAGGTCAGCCCCAGCATTTT
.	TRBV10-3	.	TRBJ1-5	CAISDVTGEPQHF	TGTGCCATCAGTGACGTCACTGGAGAGCCCCAGCATTTT
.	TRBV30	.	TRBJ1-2	CAWRSQGYGYTF	TGTGCCTGGAGGAGTCAGGGCTATGGCTACACCTTC
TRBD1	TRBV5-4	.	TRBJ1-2	CASSAADRGDYGYTF	TGTGCCAGCAGCGCAGCGGACAGGGGGGACTATGGCTACACCTTC
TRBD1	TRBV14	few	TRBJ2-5	CASSPRQGAETQYF	TGTGCCAGCAGTCCGAGACAGGGGGCAGAGACCCAGTACTTC
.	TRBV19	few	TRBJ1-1	CASSIDRSGANTEAFF	TGTGCCAGTAGTATAGATAGATCGGGAGCCAACACTGAAGCTTTCTTT
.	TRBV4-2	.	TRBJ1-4	CASSQEGRGNEKLFF	TGTGCCAGCAGCCAAGAAGGGAGAGGAAACGAAAAACTGTTTTTT
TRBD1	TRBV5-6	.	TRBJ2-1	CASNRDSYNEQFF	TGTGCCAGCAACCGGGACAGCTACAATGAGCAGTTCTTC
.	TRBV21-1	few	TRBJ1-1	CALTRPRLAEAFF	TGTGCCCTTACGAGACCGAGGTTAGCTGAAGCTTTCTTT
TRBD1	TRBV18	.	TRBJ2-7	CASSRQGSEQYF	TGTGCCAGCTCCCGACAGGGGAGCGAGCAGTACTTC
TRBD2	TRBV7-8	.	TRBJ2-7	CASSLGKRGEQYF	TGTGCCAGCAGCTTAGGAAAGCGGGGCGAGCAGTACTTC
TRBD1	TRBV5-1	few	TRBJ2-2	CASSLGQGGRRAGELFF	TGCGCCAGCAGCTTAGGACAGGGGGGACGAAGAGCCGGGGAGCTGTTTTTT
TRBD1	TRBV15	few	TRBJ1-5	CATSPDGQGTQPQHF	TGTGCCACCAGCCCCGATGGACAGGGGACTCAGCCCCAGCATTTT
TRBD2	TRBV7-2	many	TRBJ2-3	CASSLGLAGAPSTDTQYF	TGTGCCAGCAGCTTAGGCCTAGCGGGGGCGCCTAGCACAGATACGCAGTATTTT
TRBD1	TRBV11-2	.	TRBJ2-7	CASSWVGQGGSEQYF	TGTGCCAGCAGCTGGGTGGGACAGGGAGGTTCCGAGCAGTACTTC
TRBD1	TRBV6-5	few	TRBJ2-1	CASRSQGAWNEQFF	TGTGCCAGCAGATCACAGGGGGCTTGGAATGAGCAGTTCTTC
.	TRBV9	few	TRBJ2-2	CASSVPTRYQGITGELFF	TGTGCCAGCAGCGTACCCACCCGGTATCAGGGGATCACCGGGGAGCTGTTTTTT
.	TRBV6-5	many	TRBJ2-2	CASSDRRNTGELFF	TGTGCCAGCAGTGACAGACGGAACACCGGGGAGCTGTTTTTT
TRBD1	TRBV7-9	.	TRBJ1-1	CASSFRTGGPNTEAFF	TGTGCCAGCAGCTTTCGGACAGGAGGGCCGAACACTGAAGCTTTCTTT
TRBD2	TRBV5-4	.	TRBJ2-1	CASSSLLAGGGTEQFF	TGTGCCAGCAGCTCGCTCCTAGCGGGGGGCGGAACTGAGCAGTTCTTC
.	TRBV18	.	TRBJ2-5	CASSELLDQETQYF	TGTGCCAGCTCAGAGCTGTTAGATCAAGAGACCCAGTACTTC
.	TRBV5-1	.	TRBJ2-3	CASSWTVDTQYF	TGCGCCAGCAGCTGGACTGTAGATACGCAGTATTTT
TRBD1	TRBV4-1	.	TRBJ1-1	CASSRDRGLSGTEAFF	TGCGCCAGCAGCCGGGACAGGGGGCTGTCTGGGACTGAAGCTTTCTTT
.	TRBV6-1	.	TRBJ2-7	CASSHLQGEQYF	TGTGCCAGCAGTCACTTACAGGGCGAGCAGTACTTC
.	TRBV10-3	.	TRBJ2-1	CAISEVGGPNEQFF	TGTGCCATCAGTGAAGTCGGGGGGCCCAATGAGCAGTTCTTC
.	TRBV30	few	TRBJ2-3	CAWSPDMSTDTQYF	TGTGCCTGGAGCCCGGACATGTCCACAGATACGCAGTATTTT
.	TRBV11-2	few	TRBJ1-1	CASSTRQIGLWNTEAFF	TGTGCCAGCAGCACGCGACAGATAGGGTTGTGGAACACTGAAGCTTTCTTT
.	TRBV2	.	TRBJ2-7	CASMRDMGINEQYF	TGTGCCAGCATGAGGGACATGGGGATTAACGAGCAGTACTTC
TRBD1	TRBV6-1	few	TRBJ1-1	CASSPRRGQGATFF	TGTGCCAGCAGCCCAAGAAGGGGGCAGGGGGCGACTTTCTTT
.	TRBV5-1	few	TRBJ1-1	CASSLFGENTEAFF	TGCGCCAGCAGCTTGTTCGGGGAAAACACTGAAGCTTTCTTT
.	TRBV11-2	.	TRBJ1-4	CASSRTVNEKLFF	TGTGCCAGCAGCAGGACAGTTAATGAAAAACTGTTTTTT
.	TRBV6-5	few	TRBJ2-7	CASSTQAPSYEQYF	TGTGCCAGCAGTACACAGGCCCCATCCTACGAGCAGTACTTC
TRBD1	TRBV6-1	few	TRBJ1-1	CASSDPGQVNTEAFF	TGTGCCAGCAGTGATCCAGGACAGGTTAACACTGAAGCTTTCTTT